Sequencing of this T cell receptor beta chain was carried out in a study of T cell responses to AZD1222 COVID-19 vaccine. Broader study findings: The study reported that nearly half of spike-specific TCRs target unmutated variant regions.

Germline CDR1 is SGHRS and CDR2 is YFSETQ. This CDR3 region has 15 residues. Losses at the gene ends were 2 bases for V and 7 bases for J; bases not matched to a gene: 11. Measured with immunoSEQ multiplex PCR; TCRdb has only the in-frame clones, and not every one. Of under 200,000 clones in the sample, about 92% were seen once. Regarding this clone: The antigen remains undetermined.

V gene TRBV5-1 combines with J gene TRBJ1-1; 7 bases agree with TRBD1. This receptor was identified in an adult who received the MenACWY meningococcal vaccine as a control. The input for sequencing was peripheral blood, taken 28 days after the second dose of the MenACWY control vaccine. DNA of the CDR3: TGCGCCAGCAGCTTCCCGGACAGGAGGGTAGGTGAAGCTTTCTTT. Protein sequence: CASSFPDRRVGEAFF.